The present TCR beta chain was sequenced within a study of blood T cell repertoires in COVID-19. Looking at the study overall: In each case, the material was cDNA or gDNA derived from T cells, B-cell-depleted T cells, or PBMCs.

This clone was observed once. In the original analysis: Amplification with reference gene primers provided the estimates of nucleated cell counts. Assay: immunoSEQ multiplex PCR; the TCRdb copy retains only in-frame clones and omits some. The V and J calls and the clone size are those of that table, but D and trimming were determined from the DNA. The sample consists of tens of thousands of clones, around 80% of them appearing once. The CDR3 sequence is 14 residues long. The germline V gene has CDR1 LGHNA and CDR2 YNFKEQ. V was pared by 6 bases and J by 6 bases, with 8 bases of the junction left unmatched.

The sample comprised peripheral blood. V usage is TRBV4-2 and J usage is TRBJ2-7; 10 bases are shared with TRBD1. The receptor was isolated from a human donor in a cohort sampled during active COVID-19. The CDR3 here is CASRPGTGEGEQYF. The CDR3 region has the DNA TGTGCCAGCAGGCCCGGGACAGGGGAAGGCGAGCAGTACTTC.